This T cell receptor beta chain was sequenced during a study of T cell responses to AZD1222 COVID-19 vaccine. Study results and limitations: It should be noted that donors were predominantly white British and more often female, and clonal diversity was possibly underestimated. Sampled repertoires all dated from after the peak T cell response. Reportedly, close to half of spike-specific TCRs are directed against unmutated variant regions.

Germline V gene data show CDR1 as MDHEN and CDR2 as SYDVKM. The CDR3 is 15 residues long. With 7 bases removed from V and 4 bases from J, the gap between germline ends came to 19 bases. About this clone itself: Its specificity is not known.

Here immunoSEQ multiplex PCR was the method, and the copy in TCRdb shows in-frame clones only, minus some. The profile shows approximately 180,000 clones, roughly 91% of them singletons. V gene TRBV28 combines with J gene TRBJ1-2; D might be TRBD1 (5 bases). This clonotype originated in an adult who received the MenACWY meningococcal vaccine as a control. The sample was peripheral blood, taken 28 days after the second dose of the MenACWY control vaccine. CDR3 sequence: CASISGGEKSYGYTF. CDR3 sequence (DNA): TGTGCCAGCATCTCTGGGGGGGAGAAGTCCTATGGCTACACCTTC.